This T cell receptor (beta chain) was documented in a study of human T cells and chemical hapten exposure. The overall study: The use of 2% DPC on approximately 2 cm by approximately 2 cm of upper inner arm skin constituted sensitization. Diphenylcyclopropenone doses were given weekly to the scalps of patients across the roughly 24-week study.

Time point meaning: pre-sensitization, week 0. Treatment in this sample: therapeutic diphenylcyclopropenone sensitization with weekly scalp DPC. This CDR3 has 16 residues. The germline V gene encodes CDR1 SEHNR and CDR2 FQNEAQ (reference sequence). Trimming took 1 base from V and 1 from J, leaving 11 bases between them. Concerning this clonotype: The antigen remains undetermined.

Whole-study results and caveats: Alopecia affecting every donor means their immune response may not match healthy people's.

Using its own MiXCR run on the RACE reads, TCRdb lists one record per CDR3 protein. The sample lists some 330,000 distinct CDR3 sequences, around 5.5% seen once, with about 8.2% in the top ten. The sequences come from whole blood, collected in connection with sensitization to the hapten diphenylcyclopropenone (DPC). This clonotype was sampled from a woman aged 18-30 years with alopecia areata. Some clones in this sample may be carry-over from other donors' samples. The chain joins TRBV7-9 to TRBJ2-1, with D perhaps matching TRBD2 (7 bases). CDR3 protein: CASSLVGGLSYNEQFF. The CDR3 nucleotides read TGTGCCAGCAGCTTAGTCGGGGGGCTTTCCTACAATGAGCAGTTCTTC.